This is a list of T cell receptor beta chains from one sample in a study of radiotherapy plus CTLA-4 blockade in lung cancer. Profiling relied on immunoSEQ multiplex PCR, and the TCRdb table lists in-frame clones only, not all of them. The sample holds about 12,000 clones, around 84% seen once. The sample consisted of peripheral blood, taken from a patient treated with radiotherapy plus ipilimumab. The receptors were sampled from a human donor with non-small cell lung cancer that progressed on radiotherapy plus ipilimumab. The CDR3 runs from the conserved cysteine through the conserved F or W. Each record gives: D gene, J gene, clone size, V gene, CDR3 protein, CDR3 DNA. A D gene is named only where the DNA matches it firmly. Size is omitted from some rows. Given values are once, few, many or a class for expanded clones.

-	TRBJ2-1	-	TRBV6-4	CASSGGSFTEQFF	TGTGCCAGCAGTGGTGGGTCTTTTACTGAGCAGTTCTTC
-	TRBJ1-1	-	TRBV7-6	CASSLAPGQRPTEAFF	TGTGCCAGCAGCTTAGCGCCGGGGCAGAGGCCCACTGAAGCTTTCTTT
-	TRBJ1-2	-	TRBV19	CASSTPGRYGYTF	TGTGCCAGTAGTACCCCAGGGCGATATGGCTACACCTTC
-	TRBJ1-1	-	TRBV6-1	CASSKYTEAFF	TGTGCCAGCAGTAAATACACTGAAGCTTTCTTT
TRBD1	TRBJ2-7	-	TRBV5-4	CASSLGTGGLSNYEQYF	TGTGCCAGCAGCCTGGGGACAGGGGGTTTATCCAACTACGAGCAGTACTTC
-	TRBJ1-1	-	TRBV5-1	CASSLSTGIEAFF	TGCGCCAGCAGCTTGTCAACAGGAATTGAAGCTTTCTTT
TRBD2	TRBJ2-3	few	TRBV6-1	CASSETDPTLAGLADTQYF	TGTGCCAGCAGTGAAACTGACCCTACCTTAGCGGGGCTGGCAGATACGCAGTATTTT
TRBD2	TRBJ2-5	-	TRBV28	CASSSGGAVGETQYF	TGTGCCAGCAGTAGCGGGGGGGCCGTAGGAGAGACCCAGTACTTC
-	TRBJ1-2	-	TRBV6-5	CASSVIGSGHGYTF	TGTGCCAGCAGTGTCATTGGTTCAGGGCATGGCTACACCTTC
TRBD2	TRBJ2-3	-	TRBV2	CASKTGGGDTQYF	TGTGCCAGCAAGACGGGGGGAGGGGATACGCAGTATTTT
TRBD1	TRBJ2-5	once	TRBV7-2	CASSLVPGGLEAQYF	TGTGCCAGCAGCTTAGTTCCAGGGGGATTGGAGGCCCAGTACTTC
-	TRBJ2-1	once	TRBV9	CASSVSGQTYNEQFF	TGTGCCAGCAGCGTGTCGGGACAAACCTACAATGAGCAGTTCTTC
-	TRBJ1-5	few	TRBV10-3	CAIASGQVGSNQPQHF	TGTGCCATCGCATCGGGGCAGGTTGGTAGCAATCAGCCCCAGCATTTT
-	TRBJ2-5	-	TRBV10-2	CASSLAPETQYF	TGCGCCAGCAGTTTAGCCCCAGAGACCCAGTACTTC
TRBD1	TRBJ1-2	-	TRBV6-5	CASSYSRGTGTGYTF	TGTGCCAGCAGTTACTCGAGAGGGACAGGGACGGGCTACACCTTC
-	TRBJ2-5	-	TRBV5-4	CASSLEGGYQETQYF	TGTGCCAGCAGCTTGGAGGGGGGCTACCAAGAGACCCAGTACTTC
-	TRBJ2-5	-	TRBV6-1	CAIQDRGRETQYF	TGTGCCATCCAGGACCGGGGGCGAGAGACCCAGTACTTC
TRBD1	TRBJ2-2	-	TRBV5-1	CASSPYGQGTTGELFF	TGCGCCAGCAGCCCATATGGACAGGGTACCACCGGGGAGCTGTTTTTT
TRBD1	TRBJ2-6	-	TRBV27	CASSLNKGQGLSGANVLTF	TGTGCCAGCAGTTTAAATAAGGGACAGGGACTCTCTGGGGCCAACGTCCTGACTTTC
TRBD1	TRBJ1-3	few	TRBV6-1	CGTGTGISGNTIYF	TGTGGAACCGGGACAGGGATCTCTGGAAACACCATATATTTT
-	TRBJ1-5	-	TRBV19	CASSSQDWGNQPQHF	TGTGCCAGTAGTAGTCAGGATTGGGGCAATCAGCCCCAGCATTTT
TRBD1	TRBJ1-2	-	TRBV2	CASSEGTALYGYTF	TGTGCCAGCAGTGAGGGGACAGCCCTTTATGGCTACACCTTC
TRBD1	TRBJ2-7	-	TRBV18	CASSPDGQGLYEQYF	TGTGCCAGCTCACCGGATGGACAGGGGCTCTACGAGCAGTACTTC
-	TRBJ1-1	-	TRBV19	CASRTTAFLNTEAFF	TGTGCCAGTCGAACGACAGCCTTTTTGAACACTGAAGCTTTCTTT
-	TRBJ2-3	-	TRBV27	CASSLFGPSIGAQSDTQYF	TGTGCCAGCAGTTTATTCGGTCCGAGCATCGGGGCGCAATCAGATACGCAGTATTTT
-	TRBJ1-1	-	TRBV7-9	CASSLGPAEAFF	TGTGCCAGCAGCTTAGGTCCGGCTGAAGCTTTCTTT
-	TRBJ2-3	-	TRBV7-3	CASSLGLATDTQYF	TGTGCCAGCAGCTTAGGACTGGCCACAGATACGCAGTATTTT
-	TRBJ1-1	once	TRBV5-1	CASSLGEGIGTGTEAFF	TGCGCCAGCAGCTTGGGGGAGGGCATCGGGACTGGCACTGAAGCTTTCTTT